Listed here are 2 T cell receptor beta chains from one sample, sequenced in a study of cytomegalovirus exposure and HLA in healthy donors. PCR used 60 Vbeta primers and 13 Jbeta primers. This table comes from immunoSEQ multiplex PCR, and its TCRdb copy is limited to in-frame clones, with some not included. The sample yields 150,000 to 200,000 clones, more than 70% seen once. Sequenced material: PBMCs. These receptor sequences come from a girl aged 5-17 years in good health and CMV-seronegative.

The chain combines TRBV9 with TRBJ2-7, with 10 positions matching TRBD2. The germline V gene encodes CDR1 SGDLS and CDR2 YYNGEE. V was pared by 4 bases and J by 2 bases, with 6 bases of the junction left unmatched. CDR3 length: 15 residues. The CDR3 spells CASSIAGTSAYEQYF. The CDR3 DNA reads TGTGCCAGCAGCATTGCCGGGACTAGCGCCTACGAGCAGTACTTC.

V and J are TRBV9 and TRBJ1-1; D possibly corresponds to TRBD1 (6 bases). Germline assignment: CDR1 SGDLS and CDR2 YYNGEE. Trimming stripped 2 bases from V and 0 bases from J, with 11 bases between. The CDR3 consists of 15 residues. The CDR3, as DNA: TGTGCCAGCAGCGTTTACAGGGATTTGAACACTGAAGCTTTCTTT. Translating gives CASSVYRDLNTEAFF.